These T cell receptor beta chains were read from a single sample in a study of molecular identifiers for immune sequencing clone quantification. TCRdb re-called the PCR reads through MiXCR, storing one row per CDR3 protein. Of about 320,000 distinct CDR3 sequences in the sample, roughly a quarter are singletons; the top ten hold roughly 0.7%. Specimen: naive CD8+ T cells from blood, with Jurkat cell RNA spiked in. The receptors originated from a human donor in good health. Some libraries in this study had Jurkat cell RNA spiked in. CDR3s include the opening cysteine and the closing phenylalanine or tryptophan. The D gene is left open where the match is weak. Clone sizes are given selectively: once, few, many, or a class where the clone is expanded.

J gene,V gene,clone size,D gene,CDR3 protein,CDR3 DNA
TRBJ1-5,TRBV20-1,few,TRBD1,CSAKDRGGSNQPRHF,TGCAGTGCTAAGGACAGGGGTGGCAGCAATCAGCCCCGGCATTTT
TRBJ1-5,TRBV6-1,few,.,CASSPPTGSNQPQHF,TGTGCCAGCAGTCCCCCGACGGGTAGCAATCAGCCCCAGCATTTT
TRBJ2-7,TRBV27,many,.,CASSFLANSYEQYF,TGTGCCAGCAGTTTTTTGGCTAATTCCTACGAGCAGTACTTC
TRBJ2-1,TRBV20-1,few,.,CSASGMSSYNEQFF,TGCAGTGCTAGCGGGATGAGCTCCTACAATGAGCAGTTCTTC
TRBJ2-2,TRBV27,few,.,CASYDLANTGELFF,TGTGCCAGCTACGACCTGGCGAACACCGGGGAGCTGTTTTTT
TRBJ2-7,TRBV19,.,.,CASSIDRQGSYEQYF,TGTGCCAGTAGTATAGATCGCCAGGGTTCCTACGAGCAGTACTTC
TRBJ2-7,TRBV20-1,few,.,CSAETDESYEQYF,TGCAGTGCAGAGACCGACGAATCCTACGAGCAGTACTTC
TRBJ2-1,TRBV6-5,many,TRBD1,CASRRTGTDNEQFF,TGTGCCAGCAGACGGACCGGGACAGACAATGAGCAGTTCTTC
TRBJ2-3,TRBV29-1,many,.,CSVEESTDTQYF,TGCAGCGTTGAAGAGAGCACAGATACGCAGTATTTT
TRBJ2-7,TRBV20-1,few,.,CSATEGLSSYEQYF,TGCAGTGCTACCGAGGGCCTAAGCTCCTACGAGCAGTACTTC
TRBJ2-7,TRBV7-9,few,.,CASSWGVPEQYF,TGTGCCAGCAGCTGGGGGGTTCCCGAGCAGTACTTC
TRBJ1-1,TRBV13,few,.,CASSFRTVNTEAFF,TGTGCCAGCAGCTTCCGGACGGTGAACACTGAAGCTTTCTTT
TRBJ2-7,TRBV6-5,many,TRBD1,CASSPGTGGLGFYEQYF,TGTGCCAGCAGCCCCGGGACAGGGGGTTTGGGTTTCTACGAGCAGTACTTC
TRBJ2-7,TRBV6-2/TRBV6-3,.,.,CASSYSEFYEQYF,TGTGCCAGCAGTTACTCCGAGTTCTACGAGCAGTACTTC
TRBJ1-1,TRBV27,.,.,CASSLSRLGTEAFF,TGTGCCAGCAGTTTATCGCGCTTAGGGACTGAAGCTTTCTTT
TRBJ1-2,TRBV2,few,.,CASSEATGGYGYTF,TGTGCCAGCAGTGAAGCTACAGGAGGGTATGGCTACACCTTC
TRBJ2-7,TRBV6-2/TRBV6-3,.,.,CASVSRTLHEQYF,TGTGCCAGCGTTTCCCGGACTCTCCACGAGCAGTACTTC
TRBJ2-5,TRBV5-1,many,TRBD2,CASSLEAAGVRETQYF,TGCGCCAGCAGCTTGGAGGCGGCGGGAGTTAGAGAGACCCAGTACTTC
TRBJ2-3,TRBV2,many,.,CASGRLTVSTDTQYF,TGTGCCAGCGGAAGATTGACAGTTAGCACAGATACGCAGTATTTT
TRBJ2-2,TRBV7-9,many,TRBD2,CASSLEISGIYTGELFF,TGTGCCAGCAGCTTAGAGATTAGCGGGATATACACCGGGGAGCTGTTTTTT
TRBJ2-7,TRBV7-9,.,TRBD1,CASSLDGDRGNYEQYF,TGTGCCAGCAGCTTAGACGGGGACAGGGGAAACTACGAGCAGTACTTC
TRBJ2-4,TRBV14,many,.,CASSQQGSKNIQYF,TGTGCCAGCAGCCAACAGGGATCCAAAAACATTCAGTACTTC
TRBJ1-1,TRBV7-9,many,.,CASSRVRGTEVTNTEAFF,TGTGCCAGCAGCAGGGTAAGAGGGACCGAAGTAACGAACACTGAAGCTTTCTTT
TRBJ2-1,TRBV6-2/TRBV6-3,few,TRBD2,CASRGIAGAPYNEQFF,TGTGCCAGCAGAGGTATAGCGGGAGCCCCCTACAATGAGCAGTTCTTC
TRBJ2-7,TRBV4-3,few,TRBD2,CGSSQVYGGVSEQYF,TGCGGCAGCAGCCAAGTTTACGGGGGGGTAAGCGAGCAGTACTTC
TRBJ2-7,TRBV6-2/TRBV6-3,.,.,CASSYRGGIYEQYF,TGTGCCAGCAGTTACCGTGGCGGGATCTACGAGCAGTACTTC
TRBJ2-1,TRBV9,.,.,CASSAQTNYPYNEQFF,TGTGCCAGCAGCGCCCAGACTAATTACCCCTACAATGAGCAGTTCTTC
TRBJ2-4,TRBV19,few,TRBD2,CASRGISTSGGLAKNIQYF,TGTGCCAGTAGAGGGATTTCGACTAGCGGGGGACTAGCCAAAAACATTCAGTACTTC